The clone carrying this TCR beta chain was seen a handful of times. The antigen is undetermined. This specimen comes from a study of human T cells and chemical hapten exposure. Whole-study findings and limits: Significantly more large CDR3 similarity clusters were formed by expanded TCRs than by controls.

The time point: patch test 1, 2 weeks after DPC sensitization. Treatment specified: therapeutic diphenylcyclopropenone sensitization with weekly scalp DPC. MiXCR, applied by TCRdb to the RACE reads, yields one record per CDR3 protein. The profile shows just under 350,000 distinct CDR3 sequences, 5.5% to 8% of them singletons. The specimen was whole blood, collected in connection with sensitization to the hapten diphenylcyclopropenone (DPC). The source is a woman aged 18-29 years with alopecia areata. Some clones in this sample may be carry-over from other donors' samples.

This CDR3 reads CASSLVEGYTEAFF. CDR3 sequence (DNA): TGTGCCAGCAGCTTAGTCGAGGGGTACACTGAAGCTTTCTTT. The V call is TRBV11-1, the J call TRBJ1-1; tentative D call: TRBD1 (5 bases). From germline, CDR1 is SGHAT and CDR2 FQDESV (reference sequence). The CDR3 is 14 amino acids. Trimming took off 1 base at V and 3 bases at J, with 9 bases between the two ends. Filled out from reference TRBV11-1 and TRBJ1-1, the complete variable domain reads EAEVAQSPRYKITEKSQAVAFWCDPISGHATLYWYRQILGQGPELLVQFQDESVVDDSQLPKDRFSAERLKGVDSTLKIQPAELGDSAMYLCASSLVEGYTEAFFGQGTRLTVV.